The clone carrying this T cell receptor (beta chain) appeared a few times. The antigen remains unidentified. This sample is drawn from a study of cytomegalovirus exposure and HLA in healthy donors. About the research overall: The early release's HLA-typed donors yielded tens of millions of unique TCRs. Study-level points and caveats: Overall, about 160 TCR beta chains were annotated as cytomegalovirus-associated. Earlier findings revealed that most TCR beta V segments proved productive either about 87% or about 30% of the time.

The CDR3 is made up of 11 amino acids. With 4 bases removed from V and 7 bases from J, the gap between germline ends came to 10 bases. Germline values: CDR1 DFQATT, CDR2 SNEGSKA (reference sequence). PCR was performed using 60 Vbeta and 13 Jbeta primers. Measured with immunoSEQ multiplex PCR; TCRdb has only the in-frame clones, and not every one. The sample lists under 200,000 clones, 65% to 90% seen once, with 5% to 7% in the top ten. Sequences were obtained from PBMCs. The chain couples TRBV20-1 to TRBJ1-1; D possibly corresponds to TRBD1 (5 bases). This receptor was identified in a man over 45 in good health and CMV-seropositive. In DNA form, the CDR3 reads TGCAGTGCTACCCGGGGGGTTGAAGCTTTCTTT. Translated, it gives CSATRGVEAFF.